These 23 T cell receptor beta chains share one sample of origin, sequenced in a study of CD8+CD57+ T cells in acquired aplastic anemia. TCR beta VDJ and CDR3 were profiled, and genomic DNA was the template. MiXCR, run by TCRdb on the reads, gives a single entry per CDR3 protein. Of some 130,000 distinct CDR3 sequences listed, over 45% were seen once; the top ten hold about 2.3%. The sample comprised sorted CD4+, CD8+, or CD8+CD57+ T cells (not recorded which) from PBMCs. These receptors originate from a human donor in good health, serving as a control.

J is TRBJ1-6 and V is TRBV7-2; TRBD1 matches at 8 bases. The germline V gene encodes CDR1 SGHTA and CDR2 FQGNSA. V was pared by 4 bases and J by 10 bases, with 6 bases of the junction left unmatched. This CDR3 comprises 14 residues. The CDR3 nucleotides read TGTGCCAGCAGCTACGGACAGGGAGACTCACCCCTCCACTTT. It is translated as CASSYGQGDSPLHF.

CDR3 sequence reads: CASSAPSGGSTEAFF. The CDR3 DNA sequence: TGTGCCAGCAGCGCGCCCTCGGGGGGATCGACTGAAGCTTTCTTT. J is TRBJ1-1 and V is TRBV2; D perhaps matches TRBD1 (5 bases). V gave up 6 bases and J gave up 5 bases, with 19 bases separating them. The CDR3 contains 15 residues. Germline CDR1 is SNHLY and CDR2 is FYNNEI.

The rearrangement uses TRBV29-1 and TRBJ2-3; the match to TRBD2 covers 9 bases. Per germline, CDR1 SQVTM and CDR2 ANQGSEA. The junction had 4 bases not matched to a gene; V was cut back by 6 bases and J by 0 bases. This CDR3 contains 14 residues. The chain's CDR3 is CSVPAGGSTDTQYF. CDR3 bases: TGCAGCGTCCCAGCGGGGGGTAGCACAGATACGCAGTATTTT.

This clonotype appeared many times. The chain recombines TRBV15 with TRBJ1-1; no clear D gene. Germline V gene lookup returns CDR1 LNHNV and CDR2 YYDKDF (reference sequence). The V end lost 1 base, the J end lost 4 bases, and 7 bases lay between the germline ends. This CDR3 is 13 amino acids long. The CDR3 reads CATSRAYGTEAFF. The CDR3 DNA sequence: TGTGCCACCAGCAGAGCTTATGGCACTGAAGCTTTCTTT.

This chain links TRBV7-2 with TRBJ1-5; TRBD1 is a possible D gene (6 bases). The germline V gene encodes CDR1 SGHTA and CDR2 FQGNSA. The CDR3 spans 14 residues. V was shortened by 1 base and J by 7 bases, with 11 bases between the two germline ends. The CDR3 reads CASSLGGGRQPQHF. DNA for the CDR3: TGTGCCAGCAGCTTAGGAGGGGGTAGGCAGCCCCAGCATTTT.

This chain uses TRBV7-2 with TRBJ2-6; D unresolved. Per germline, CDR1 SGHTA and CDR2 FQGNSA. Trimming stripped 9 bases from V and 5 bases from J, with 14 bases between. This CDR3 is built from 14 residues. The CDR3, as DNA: TGTGCCAGTAGTACGACTGTTAGGGCCAACGTCCTGACTTTC. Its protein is CASSTTVRANVLTF.

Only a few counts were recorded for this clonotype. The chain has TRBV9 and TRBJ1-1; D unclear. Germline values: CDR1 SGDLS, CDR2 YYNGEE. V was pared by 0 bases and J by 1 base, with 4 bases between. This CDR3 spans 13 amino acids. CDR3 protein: CASSVGWNTEAFF. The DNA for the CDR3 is TGTGCCAGCAGCGTAGGCTGGAACACTGAAGCTTTCTTT. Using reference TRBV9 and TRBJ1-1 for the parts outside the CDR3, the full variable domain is DSGVTQTPKHLITATGQRVTLRCSPRSGDLSVYWYQQSLDQGLQFLIQYYNGEERAKGNILERFSAQQFPDLHSELNLSSLELGDSALYFCASSVGWNTEAFFGQGTRLTVV.

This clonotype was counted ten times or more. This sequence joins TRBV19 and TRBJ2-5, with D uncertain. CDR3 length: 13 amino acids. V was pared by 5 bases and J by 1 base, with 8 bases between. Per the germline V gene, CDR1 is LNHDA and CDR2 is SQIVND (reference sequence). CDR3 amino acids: CASSFSRQETQYF. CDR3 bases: TGTGCCAGTAGTTTCAGTCGCCAAGAGACCCAGTACTTC.

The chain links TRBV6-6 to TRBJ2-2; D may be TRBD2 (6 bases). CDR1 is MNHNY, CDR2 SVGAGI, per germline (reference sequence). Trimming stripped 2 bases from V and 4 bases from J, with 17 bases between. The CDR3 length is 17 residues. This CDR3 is CASSYRGSGKTTGELFF. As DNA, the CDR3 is TGTGCCAGCAGTTACCGGGGGTCGGGGAAAACCACCGGGGAGCTGTTTTTT.

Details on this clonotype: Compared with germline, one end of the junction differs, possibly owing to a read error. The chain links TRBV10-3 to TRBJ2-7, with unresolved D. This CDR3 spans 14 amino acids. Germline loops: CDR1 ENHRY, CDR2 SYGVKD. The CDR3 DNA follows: TGTGCCAGCAGTCACCCTAGGAAGTCCTACGAGCAGTACTTC. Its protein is CASSHPRKSYEQYF.

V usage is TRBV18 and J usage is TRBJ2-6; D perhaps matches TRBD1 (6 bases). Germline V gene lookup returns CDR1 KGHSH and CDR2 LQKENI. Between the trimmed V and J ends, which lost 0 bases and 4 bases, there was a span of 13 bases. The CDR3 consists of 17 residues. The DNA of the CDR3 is TGTGCCAGCTCACCACCGTTGGGGGCAGGAGGGGCCAACGTCCTGACTTTC. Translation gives CASSPPLGAGGANVLTF.

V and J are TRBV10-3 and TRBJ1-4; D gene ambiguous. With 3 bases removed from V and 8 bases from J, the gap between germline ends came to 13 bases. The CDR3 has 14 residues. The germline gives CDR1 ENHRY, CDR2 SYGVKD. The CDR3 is CAISEGGMGEKLFF. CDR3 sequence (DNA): TGTGCCATCAGTGAAGGAGGGATGGGGGAAAAACTGTTTTTT.

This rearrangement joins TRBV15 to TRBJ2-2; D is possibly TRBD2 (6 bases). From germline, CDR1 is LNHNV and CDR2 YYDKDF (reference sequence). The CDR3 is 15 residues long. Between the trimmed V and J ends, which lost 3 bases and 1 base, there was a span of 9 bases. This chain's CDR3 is CATSRGGRNTGELFF. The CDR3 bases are TGTGCCACCAGCAGGGGGGGACGGAACACCGGGGAGCTGTTTTTT.

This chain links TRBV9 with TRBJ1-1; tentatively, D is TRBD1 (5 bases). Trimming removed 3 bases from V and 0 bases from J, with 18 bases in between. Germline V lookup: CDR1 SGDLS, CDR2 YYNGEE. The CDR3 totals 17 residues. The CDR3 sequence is CASSDPAGGILNTEAFF. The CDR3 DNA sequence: TGTGCCAGCAGCGACCCCGCGGGGGGGATCTTGAACACTGAAGCTTTCTTT.

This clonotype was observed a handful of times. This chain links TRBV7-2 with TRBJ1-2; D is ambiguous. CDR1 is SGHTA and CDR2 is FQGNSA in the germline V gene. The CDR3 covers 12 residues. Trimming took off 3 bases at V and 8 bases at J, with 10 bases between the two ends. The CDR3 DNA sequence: TGTGCCAGCAGCTTCGGTCCCGACGGCTACACCTTC. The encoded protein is CASSFGPDGYTF.

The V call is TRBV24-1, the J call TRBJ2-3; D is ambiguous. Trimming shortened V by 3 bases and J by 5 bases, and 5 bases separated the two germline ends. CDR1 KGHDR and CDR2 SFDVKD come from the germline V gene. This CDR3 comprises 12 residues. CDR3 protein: CATSDPRDTQYF. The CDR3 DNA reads TGTGCCACCAGTGATCCTAGAGATACGCAGTATTTT.

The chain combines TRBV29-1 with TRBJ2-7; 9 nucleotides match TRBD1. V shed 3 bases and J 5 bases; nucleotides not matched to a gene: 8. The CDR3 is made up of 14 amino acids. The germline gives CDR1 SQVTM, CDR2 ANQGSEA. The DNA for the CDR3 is TGCAGCGTTGATAGGGGACAGGGTCTCGACGAGCAGTACTTC. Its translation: CSVDRGQGLDEQYF.

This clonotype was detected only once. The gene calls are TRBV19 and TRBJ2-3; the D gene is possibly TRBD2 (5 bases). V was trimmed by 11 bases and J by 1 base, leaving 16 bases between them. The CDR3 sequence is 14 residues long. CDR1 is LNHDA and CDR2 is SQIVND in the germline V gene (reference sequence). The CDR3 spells CASRRIGGTDTQYF. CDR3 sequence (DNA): TGTGCCTCCAGGAGGATAGGTGGCACAGATACGCAGTATTTT.

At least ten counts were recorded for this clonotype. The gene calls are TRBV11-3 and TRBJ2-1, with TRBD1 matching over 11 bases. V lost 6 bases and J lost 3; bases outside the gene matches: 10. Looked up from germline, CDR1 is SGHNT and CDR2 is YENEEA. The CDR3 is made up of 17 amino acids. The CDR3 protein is CASSPWTGTGGYNEQFF. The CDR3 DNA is TGTGCCAGCAGTCCTTGGACCGGGACAGGGGGCTACAATGAGCAGTTCTTC. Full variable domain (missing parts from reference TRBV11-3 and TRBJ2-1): EAGVVQSPRYKIIEKKQPVAFWCNPISGHNTLYWYLQNLGQGPELLIRYENEEAVDDSQLPKDRFSAERLKGVDSTLKIQPAELGDSAVYLCASSPWTGTGGYNEQFFGPGTRLTVL.

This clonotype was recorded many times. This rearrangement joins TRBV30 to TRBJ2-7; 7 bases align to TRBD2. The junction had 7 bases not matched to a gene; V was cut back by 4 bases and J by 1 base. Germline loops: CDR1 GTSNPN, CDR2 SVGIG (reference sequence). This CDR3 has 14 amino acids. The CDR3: CAWNRGGGSYEQYF. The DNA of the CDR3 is TGTGCCTGGAACCGCGGGGGAGGGTCCTACGAGCAGTACTTC.

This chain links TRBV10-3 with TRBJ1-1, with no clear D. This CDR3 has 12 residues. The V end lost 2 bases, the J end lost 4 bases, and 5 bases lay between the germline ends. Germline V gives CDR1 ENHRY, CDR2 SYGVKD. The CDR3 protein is CAISEGSTEAFF. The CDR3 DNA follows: TGTGCCATCAGTGAGGGCAGCACTGAAGCTTTCTTT.

The CDR3 is CATSKTDRGSSTDTQYF. The CDR3 nucleotides are TGTGCCACCAGCAAAACCGACAGGGGATCTAGCACAGATACGCAGTATTTT. This chain connects TRBV15 to TRBJ2-3; 8 bases are shared with TRBD1. Germline trimming cut 4 bases from V and 0 bases from J; bases unmatched to any gene: 9. The CDR3 spans 17 residues. From germline, CDR1 is LNHNV and CDR2 YYDKDF (reference sequence).

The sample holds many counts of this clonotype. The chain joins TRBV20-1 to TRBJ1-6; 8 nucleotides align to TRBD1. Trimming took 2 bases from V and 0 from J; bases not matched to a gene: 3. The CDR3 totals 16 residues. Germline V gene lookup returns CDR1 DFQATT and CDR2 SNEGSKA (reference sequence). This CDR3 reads CSARTGGSSYNSPLHF. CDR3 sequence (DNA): TGCAGTGCTAGAACAGGGGGAAGCTCCTATAATTCACCCCTCCACTTT.